This T cell receptor (beta chain) was obtained from a study of PD-L1 blockade in urothelial cancer. Looking at the study overall: The study recovered a median of roughly 150,000 T cells per blood sample.

CDR1 and CDR2 from the germline V gene are MDHEN and SYDVKM. The ends were cut back, 8 bases at V and 3 bases at J, with 17 bases in the middle. This CDR3 region has 14 residues. Of note for this clone: Its antigen is still unknown.

Generated by immunoSEQ multiplex PCR, the TCRdb table keeps only in-frame clones and is missing some. The table shows tens of thousands of clones, with roughly 90% occurring only once. Whole-study findings and limits: TCR clonality was measured in pretreatment peripheral blood. Clonality below the median predicted better survival.

Specimen: PBMCs, collected around atezolizumab (anti-PD-L1) treatment. The sequence was collected from a man between 65 and 85 years old with urothelial cancer. The V call is TRBV28, the J call TRBJ2-7, with a possible D match to TRBD1 (5 bases). This CDR3 is CASSKGLGGYEQYF. DNA for the CDR3: TGTGCCAGCTCAAAGGGGCTGGGCGGCTACGAGCAGTACTTC.